The sequence of this T cell receptor beta chain was determined in a study of blood T cell repertoires in COVID-19. Study information: Samples taken during acute and convalescent COVID-19 were collected in the United States, Italy and Spain. From T cells, B-cell-depleted T cells, or PBMCs came the material, which was cDNA or gDNA.

This clone was recorded only once. Looked up from germline, CDR1 is LGHDT and CDR2 is YNNKEL (reference sequence). V lost 2 bases to trimming and J lost 2 bases, with 13 bases between them. The CDR3 contains 16 residues. Per the original data handling: By means of reference gene primer amplification, nucleated cell counts were estimated. TCRdb keeps only in-frame clones here, not all; method: immunoSEQ multiplex PCR. V and J calls and clone size come straight from that table; D and trimming were deduced from the DNA. This sample has 75,000 or so clones, with approximately 88% found just once. The chain recombines TRBV3-1 (or the pseudogene TRBV3-2) with TRBJ2-1; D is perhaps TRBD2 (7 bases). The sequencing input was peripheral blood. The sequence was collected from a woman over 75 with active or convalescent COVID-19. This CDR3 reads CASSQRRGPPYNEQFF. The DNA of the CDR3 is TGTGCCAGCAGCCAACGGCGGGGGCCCCCCTACAATGAGCAGTTCTTC.